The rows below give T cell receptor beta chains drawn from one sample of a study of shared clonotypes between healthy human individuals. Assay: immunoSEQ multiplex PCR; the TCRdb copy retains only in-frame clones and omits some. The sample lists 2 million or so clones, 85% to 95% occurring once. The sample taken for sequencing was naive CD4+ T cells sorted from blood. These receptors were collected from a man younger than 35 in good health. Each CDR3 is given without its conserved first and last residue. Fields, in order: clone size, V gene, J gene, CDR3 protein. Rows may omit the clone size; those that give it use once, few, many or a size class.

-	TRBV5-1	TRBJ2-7	ASSLGGGSWTYEQY
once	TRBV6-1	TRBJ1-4	ASSEAQTFDNEKLF
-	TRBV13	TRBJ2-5	ASSQGTGYVGETQY
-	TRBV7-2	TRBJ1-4	ASSSYNEKLF
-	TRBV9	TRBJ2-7	ASSDQTSGSQY
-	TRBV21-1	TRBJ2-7	ASSKVREWRCEQY
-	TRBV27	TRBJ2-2	ASSPMLAGGIGELF
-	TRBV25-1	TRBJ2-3	ASRQVEDTQY
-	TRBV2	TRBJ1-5	ASSDSAGNSNQPQH
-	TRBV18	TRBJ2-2	ASSRLAATGELF
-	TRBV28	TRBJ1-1	ASSYDRGQLNTEAF
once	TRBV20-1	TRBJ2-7	SAHTGGTQY
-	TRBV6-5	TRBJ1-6	ASSFGGRNSPLH
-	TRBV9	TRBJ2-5	ASSSRNGETQY
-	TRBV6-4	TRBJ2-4	ASRMGDSTLAKNIQY
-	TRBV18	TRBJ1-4	ASSPGAYEKLF
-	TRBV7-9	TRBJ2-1	ASSVTEFWTGANEQF
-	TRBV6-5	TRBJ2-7	ASSSPADHEQY
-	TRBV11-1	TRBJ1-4	ASSLGVNEKLF
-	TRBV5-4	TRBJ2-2	ASSSGSRLNTGELF
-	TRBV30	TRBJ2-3	AWSVGVSTDTQY
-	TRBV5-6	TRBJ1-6	ASSSQGSGAGNSPLH
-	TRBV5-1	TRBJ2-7	ASSLVTGEWSEQY
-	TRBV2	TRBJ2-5	ASSWTGETQY
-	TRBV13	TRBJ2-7	ASSPEGFLKGAKQY
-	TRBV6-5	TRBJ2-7	ASSYGTGAYEQY
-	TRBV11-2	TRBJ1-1	ASSRTGGLRMNTEAF
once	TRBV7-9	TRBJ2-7	ASSSRGAHYEQY
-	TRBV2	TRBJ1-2	ASKRQEANYGYT
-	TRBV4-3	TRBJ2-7	ASSRGGASGSYEQY
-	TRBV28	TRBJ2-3	ASSPADRGFTDTQY
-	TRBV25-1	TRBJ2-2	ASSEWGGAISSTGELF
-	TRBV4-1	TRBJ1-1	ASSRTGTGETAF
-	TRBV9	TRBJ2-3	APVSISGRRLGTDTQY